Below, 28 T cell receptor beta chains from the same sample are listed, as sequenced in a study of brain T cells in children with intractable seizures. The table came from immunoSEQ multiplex PCR; TCRdb's copy has only in-frame clones and leaves some out. The sample carries 75,000 to 80,000 clones, around 93% recorded once. Material: peripheral blood, obtained at surgery. The receptor set was obtained from a boy under two years old with tuberous sclerosis and intractable seizures.

The genes are TRBV6-5 and TRBJ1-5, with a weak D call TRBD1 (6 bases). This CDR3 contains 13 residues. Trimming stripped 11 bases from V and 2 bases from J, with 13 bases between. In germline, CDR1 is MNHEY, CDR2 SVGAGI. This chain's CDR3 is CAHNRDRNQPQHF. The CDR3 bases are TGTGCCCATAACAGGGATCGCAATCAGCCCCAGCATTTT.

The chain employs TRBV5-8 and TRBJ1-1; maybe TRBD1 (6 bases). Germline V gives CDR1 SGHTS, CDR2 YDEGEE. The V and J ends lost 3 bases and 5 bases respectively, with 20 bases between them. This CDR3 comprises 16 residues. The chain's CDR3 is CASSSPDGSGVTEAFF. The DNA for the CDR3 is TGTGCCAGCAGCTCTCCCGACGGGTCAGGGGTGACTGAAGCTTTCTTT.

V and J are TRBV29-1 and TRBJ2-1; D might be TRBD1 or TRBD2, each matching 6 bases. Deletions cut 6 bases from V and 3 bases from J, with 18 bases between. This CDR3 has 15 amino acids. Germline loops: CDR1 SQVTM, CDR2 ANQGSEA. CDR3 nucleotide sequence: TGCAGCGTCGACGACCCGGAGGGGGGCTACAATGAGCAGTTCTTC. It encodes CSVDDPEGGYNEQFF.

V and J are TRBV25-1 and TRBJ2-7; no definite D call. V was pared by 5 bases and J by 2 bases, with 4 bases between. This CDR3 is built from 11 residues. The germline V gene has CDR1 MGHDK and CDR2 SYGVNS. The CDR3 nucleotides are TGTGCCAGCAGTCCAGCCTACGAGCAGTACTTC. It specifies CASSPAYEQYF.

The V and J genes are TRBV13 and TRBJ1-4; 10 nucleotides agree with TRBD1. The CDR3 has 14 amino acids. CDR1 is PRHDT, CDR2 FYEKMQ, per germline (reference sequence). V was clipped by 5 bases and J by 6 bases; unmatched bases: 3. CDR3 region: CASSPGTGDEKLFF. The DNA for the CDR3 is TGTGCCAGCAGCCCCGGGACAGGGGATGAAAAACTGTTTTTT. The full variable domain, rest sourced from reference TRBV13 and TRBJ1-4, is AAGVIQSPRHLIKEKRETATLKCYPIPRHDTVYWYQQGPGQDPQFLISFYEKMQSDKGSIPDRFSAQQFSDYHSELNMSSLELGDSALYFCASSPGTGDEKLFFGSGTQLSVL.

The chain combines TRBV15 with TRBJ2-7; D is unresolved. Trimming took 3 bases from V and 0 from J, leaving 9 bases between them. CDR1 and CDR2 from the germline V gene are LNHNV and YYDKDF (reference sequence). CDR3 length: 14 amino acids. The CDR3 protein is CATSRAISSYEQYF. CDR3 sequence (DNA): TGTGCCACCAGCAGGGCCATTAGCTCCTACGAGCAGTACTTC.

A single count supports this clone. This chain joins TRBV7-9 and TRBJ1-1, with D uncertain. Germline CDR1 is SEHNR and CDR2 is FQNEAQ (reference sequence). The length of the CDR3 is 18 residues. V was cut by 4 bases and J by 1 base, with 22 bases left in between. CDR3 amino acids: CASSYLSGSPRGNTEAFF. The CDR3, as DNA: TGTGCCAGCAGCTACTTATCGGGCAGCCCAAGAGGGAACACTGAAGCTTTCTTT.

The V and J genes are TRBV5-4 and TRBJ2-7, with unresolved D. In germline, CDR1 is SGHNT, CDR2 YYREEE (reference sequence). Trimming removed 7 bases from V and 2 bases from J, with 19 bases in between. The CDR3 contains 15 residues. The CDR3: CASFISSRTPYEQYF. CDR3 DNA sequence: TGTGCCAGCTTCATCTCCAGCCGAACCCCCTACGAGCAGTACTTC.

This clone showed up just once. The J gene is TRBJ1-6, the V gene TRBV7-9; TRBD1 is a possible D gene (5 bases). The CDR3 consists of 15 residues. CDR1 SEHNR and CDR2 FQNEAQ come from the germline V gene (reference sequence). V was trimmed by 2 bases and J by 7 bases, leaving 12 bases between them. The chain's CDR3 is CASSLTERGNSPLHF. The CDR3 bases are TGTGCCAGCAGCTTAACGGAAAGGGGCAATTCACCCCTCCACTTT.

This chain joins TRBV20-1 and TRBJ1-5; no reliable D call. CDR1 DFQATT and CDR2 SNEGSKA come from the germline V gene (reference sequence). The V end lost 3 bases, the J end lost 0 bases, and 18 bases lay between the germline ends. The CDR3 covers 17 residues. CDR3 coding DNA: TGCAGTGCTAGTCTTTACCCAGGCAGTTATAGCAATCAGCCCCAGCATTTT. This translates into CSASLYPGSYSNQPQHF.

The chain combines TRBV5-3 with TRBJ1-3; no clear D. TRBV5-3 belongs to the ORF category, with a function that is uncertain. V shed 6 bases and J shed 0 bases, with 7 bases lying between them. The CDR3 consists of 13 residues. The CDR3 loop reads CARKFSSGNTIYF. The CDR3 DNA reads as TGTGCCAGAAAGTTCAGCTCTGGAAACACCATATATTTT.

This sequence joins TRBV6-5 and TRBJ1-1; a weak D match, TRBD1 (5 bases). Germline-derived CDR1 and CDR2 are MNHEY and SVGAGI. The germline V and J ends were trimmed by 5 bases and 10 bases, with 17 bases remaining between them. CDR3 length equals 13 residues. This chain's CDR3 is CASSPGTVSGAFF. The CDR3 region has the DNA TGTGCCAGCAGTCCCGGGACGGTGAGTGGAGCTTTCTTT.

This clone was counted a few times. The chain uses TRBV30 and TRBJ1-3; maybe TRBD1 (5 bases). The germline V and J ends were trimmed by 2 bases and 0 bases, with 14 bases remaining between them. Germline lookup yields CDR1 GTSNPN and CDR2 SVGIG (reference sequence). The CDR3 covers 16 residues. CDR3 DNA sequence: TGTGCCTGGAGTCCAATTGACAGCAACTCTGGAAACACCATATATTTT. It is translated as CAWSPIDSNSGNTIYF.

J is TRBJ1-4 and V is TRBV5-1, with a weak D call TRBD1 (6 bases). Germline V gene lookup returns CDR1 SGHRS and CDR2 YFSETQ. With 4 bases removed from V and 0 bases from J, the gap between germline ends came to 13 bases. The CDR3 length is 16 residues. The CDR3 DNA is TGCGCCAGCAGCCCCACAGGGCGACCAACTAATGAAAAACTGTTTTTT. Translating it yields CASSPTGRPTNEKLFF.

The chain links TRBV4-2 to TRBJ1-4; D may be TRBD1 (5 bases). Trimming took off 6 bases at V and 5 bases at J, with 13 bases between the two ends. This CDR3 spans 14 amino acids. Germline loops: CDR1 LGHNA, CDR2 YNFKEQ. In nucleotides, the CDR3 is TGTGCCAGCAGGAAAAGGGGAGCGAATGAAAAACTGTTTTTT. Its translation is CASRKRGANEKLFF.

V usage is TRBV7-2 and J usage is TRBJ2-4; 8 nucleotides align to TRBD1. This CDR3 comprises 17 residues. The germline V gene has CDR1 SGHTA and CDR2 FQGNSA. Trimming cost V 1 base and J 0 bases; bases outside gene matches: 5. The CDR3 DNA reads TGTGCCAGCAGCTTAGTTACAGGGGGACTAGCCAAAAACATTCAGTACTTC. It codes for CASSLVTGGLAKNIQYF.

The V call is TRBV6-5, the J call TRBJ2-2; D possibly corresponds to TRBD2 (5 bases). Germline assignment: CDR1 MNHEY and CDR2 SVGAGI. This CDR3 spans 14 amino acids. V was trimmed by 6 bases and J by 2 bases, leaving 10 bases between them. CDR3 bases: TGTGCCAGCAGATTGAGGGTTAACACCGGGGAGCTGTTTTTT. Translating it yields CASRLRVNTGELFF.

This rearrangement joins TRBV11-3 to TRBJ2-5, with TRBD1 as a possible D gene (6 bases). V was shortened by 0 bases and J by 4 bases, with 18 bases between the two germline ends. Germline V gives CDR1 SGHNT, CDR2 YENEEA. The CDR3 extends over 17 amino acids. CDR3: CASSLDHGGQLAETQYF. CDR3 DNA sequence: TGTGCCAGCAGCTTAGATCACGGTGGACAGCTAGCAGAGACCCAGTACTTC. Drawing the rest from reference TRBV11-3 and TRBJ2-5, the complete variable domain is EAGVVQSPRYKIIEKKQPVAFWCNPISGHNTLYWYLQNLGQGPELLIRYENEEAVDDSQLPKDRFSAERLKGVDSTLKIQPAELGDSAVYLCASSLDHGGQLAETQYFGPGTRLLVL.

This chain joins TRBV19 and TRBJ1-2; no firm D call. Per the germline V gene, CDR1 is LNHDA and CDR2 is SQIVND (reference sequence). Between the trimmed V and J ends, which lost 2 bases and 8 bases, there was a span of 9 bases. The CDR3 spans 12 residues. In DNA form, the CDR3 reads TGTGCCAGTAGTATAAAAAGTGGGGGCTACACCTTC. Amino acid sequence: CASSIKSGGYTF.

The chain recombines TRBV4-1 with TRBJ2-7; 7 bases line up with TRBD2. Germline loops: CDR1 MGHRA, CDR2 YSYEKL. The CDR3 consists of 16 residues. V trimming: 5 bases; J trimming: 2 bases; junction bases outside the gene matches: 12. Here the CDR3 reads CASSSSSSGYTYEQYF. The CDR3 DNA follows: TGCGCCAGCAGCTCCTCCTCTAGCGGATATACCTACGAGCAGTACTTC.

This chain joins TRBV28 and TRBJ2-1; 13 nucleotides line up with TRBD2. The CDR3 is 17 amino acids. CDR1 MDHEN and CDR2 SYDVKM come from the germline V gene. V lost 4 bases and J lost 6; bases outside the gene matches: 9. CDR3 coding DNA: TGTGCCAGCAGTTCCCGACTAGCGGGAGGTCCTGTCAATGAGCAGTTCTTC. Translating gives CASSSRLAGGPVNEQFF.

This clone was observed once. The V and J genes are TRBV6-4 and TRBJ2-3, with D perhaps matching TRBD2 (5 bases). Germline V gene data show CDR1 as MRHNA and CDR2 as SNTAGT. The CDR3 consists of 15 residues. The V end was cut by 3 bases, the J end by 0 bases, with 10 bases between. The CDR3, as DNA: TGTGCCAGCAGTGAAAACAGCGGAAGCACAGATACGCAGTATTTT. Translating it yields CASSENSGSTDTQYF.

The chain couples TRBV7-8 to TRBJ2-6; TRBD2 is a possible D gene (5 bases). The CDR3 spans 17 residues. V lost 1 base and J lost 4, with 14 bases in between. Germline-derived CDR1 and CDR2 are SGHVS and FQNEAQ. CDR3 sequence: CASSLVPRRRGANVLTF. In DNA, the CDR3 is TGTGCCAGCAGCTTAGTACCGCGGAGGCGAGGGGCCAACGTCCTGACTTTC.

The chain recombines TRBV25-1 with TRBJ2-7; TRBD1 or TRBD2 may be the D gene (5 bases each). The CDR3 totals 15 residues. CDR1 and CDR2 from the germline V gene are MGHDK and SYGVNS. V was shortened by 4 bases and J by 4 bases, with 17 bases between the two germline ends. The CDR3 DNA reads as TGTGCCAGCAGTGGCGGGCCAGGGATTTTTTACGAGCAGTACTTC. It translates to CASSGGPGIFYEQYF.

V gene TRBV28 combines with J gene TRBJ2-1; either TRBD1 or TRBD2 may fit D (6 bases each). This CDR3 has 20 amino acids. CDR1 MDHEN and CDR2 SYDVKM come from the germline V gene. The germline V and J ends were trimmed by 3 bases and 0 bases, with 24 bases remaining between them. The CDR3 protein is CASSFPLWVGGPSSYNEQFF. CDR3 nucleotides: TGTGCCAGCAGTTTTCCCCTCTGGGTAGGGGGGCCCAGCTCCTACAATGAGCAGTTCTTC.

V and J are TRBV27 and TRBJ1-1, with a possible D match to TRBD1 (6 bases). The CDR3 loop spans 14 amino acids. Trimming took off 4 bases at V and 0 bases at J, with 9 bases between the two ends. Per germline, CDR1 MNHEY and CDR2 SMNVEV (reference sequence). CDR3 nucleotide sequence: TGTGCCAGCAGTTATGGGGGCTTGAACACTGAAGCTTTCTTT. It translates to CASSYGGLNTEAFF.

J is TRBJ1-2 and V is TRBV2; D gene uncertain. Germline values: CDR1 SNHLY, CDR2 FYNNEI. V lost 7 bases and J 4 bases, leaving 13 bases between the germline ends. The CDR3 has 13 amino acids. CDR3 sequence reads: CASIVDKAYGYTF. CDR3 nucleotides: TGTGCCAGCATCGTAGACAAGGCCTATGGCTACACCTTC.

The rearrangement uses TRBV28 and TRBJ1-6; D not certain. CDR1 and CDR2 (germline): MDHEN, SYDVKM. The V end was cut by 2 bases, the J end by 8 bases, with 13 bases between. This CDR3 contains 15 residues. CDR3 in amino acids: CASSLDGRIYSPLHF. The DNA for the CDR3 is TGTGCCAGCAGTTTAGACGGCAGAATCTATTCACCCCTCCACTTT.